Following are 5 T cell receptor beta chains from one sample sequenced in a study of response to subunit inactivated influenza vaccine. TCRdb re-called the RT-PCR reads through MiXCR, storing one row per CDR3 protein. The sample gives some 800,000 distinct CDR3 sequences, over 20% of which show up once; approximately 10% is in the top ten. The sample here was PBMCs from blood, taken roughly 5 days after vaccination. These receptor sequences come from a man aged 45-65 years who received an inactivated influenza vaccine.

This clonotype was seen more than once but under ten times. V usage is TRBV27 and J usage is TRBJ2-2, with 7 bases matching TRBD2. This CDR3 contains 16 residues. V shed 7 bases, J shed 0 bases, and the junction held 8 bases outside the gene matches. Germline lookup yields CDR1 MNHEY and CDR2 SMNVEV (reference sequence). CDR3: CASTLLAPPNTGELFF. In DNA, the CDR3 is TGTGCCAGCACTCTACTAGCGCCCCCGAACACCGGGGAGCTGTTTTTT.

This clonotype was found a few times. The chain couples TRBV12-3 or TRBV12-4 to TRBJ2-1; 10 bases are shared with TRBD1. The junction had 5 bases not matched to a gene; V was cut back by 5 bases and J by 4 bases. The CDR3 sequence is 15 residues long. The CDR3 is CASSPRDRGYNEQFF. CDR3 bases: TGTGCCAGCAGTCCCCGGGACAGGGGTTACAATGAGCAGTTCTTC.

This chain connects TRBV6-5 to TRBJ2-7; 8 positions agree with TRBD1. The J segment lost 4 bases and the V segment lost 4 bases, leaving 15 bases of the junction unmatched. Looked up from germline, CDR1 is MNHEY and CDR2 is SVGAGI. The CDR3 runs to 17 residues. As DNA, the CDR3 is TGTGCCAGCAGTTTGGCACGACACGGGACAGGTCCATACGAGCAGTACTTC. Translation gives CASSLARHGTGPYEQYF.

This clonotype showed up just a few times. The CDR3 reads CASSEVLTGELFF. In DNA, the CDR3 is TGTGCCAGCAGTGAAGTCCTCACCGGGGAGCTGTTTTTT. The rearrangement uses TRBV27 and TRBJ2-2, with D hard to call. Germline values: CDR1 MNHEY, CDR2 SMNVEV (reference sequence). V was clipped by 5 bases and J by 4 bases, with 8 bases between them. This CDR3 region has 13 residues.

The table lists this clonotype with a count of one. The chain employs TRBV30 and TRBJ2-1; 7 bases are shared with TRBD2. Germline V gene lookup returns CDR1 GTSNPN and CDR2 SVGIG (reference sequence). V dropped 0 bases and J dropped 2; count of bases not matched to a gene: 4. This CDR3 region has 15 residues. The CDR3, as DNA: TGTGCCTGGAGTGTTGGCGGGGGAACCTACAATGAGCAGTTCTTC. Translating gives CAWSVGGGTYNEQFF.